The source of this T cell receptor (beta chain) is a study of T cell clonotyping in hematopoietic cell transplantation. This table comes from immunoSEQ multiplex PCR, and its TCRdb copy is limited to in-frame clones, with some not included. The sample shows roughly 49,000 clones, about nine tenths of them seen only once. Documented time point: recipient sample about 28 days before transplant, after cytoreduction. This CDR3 is built from 13 residues. The V end lost 1 base, the J end lost 8 bases, and 14 bases lay between the germline ends. CDR1 and CDR2 (germline): GTSNPN, SVGIG (reference sequence). This TCR was sampled from a man aged 55-75 years with biphenotypic leukemia. Some clones in this sample may be carry-over from other donors' samples. This specimen was peripheral blood mononuclear cells, taken before stem cell transplant. The chain carries TRBV30 and TRBJ1-1, with D maybe TRBD1 (5 bases). The chain's CDR3 is CAWSDGAGAEAFF. In DNA form, the CDR3 reads TGTGCCTGGAGTGATGGGGCTGGGGCCGAAGCTTTCTTT.